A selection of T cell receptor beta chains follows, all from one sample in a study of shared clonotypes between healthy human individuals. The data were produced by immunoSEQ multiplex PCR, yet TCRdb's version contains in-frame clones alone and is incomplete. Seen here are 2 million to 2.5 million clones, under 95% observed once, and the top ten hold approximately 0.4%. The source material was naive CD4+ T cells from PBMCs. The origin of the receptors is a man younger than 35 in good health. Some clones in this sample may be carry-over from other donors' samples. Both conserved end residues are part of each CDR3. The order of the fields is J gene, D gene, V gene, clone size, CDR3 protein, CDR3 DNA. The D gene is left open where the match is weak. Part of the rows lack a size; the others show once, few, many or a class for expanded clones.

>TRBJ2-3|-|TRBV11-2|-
CASSDGTDTQYF
TGTGCCAGCAGCGATGGCACAGATACGCAGTATTTT
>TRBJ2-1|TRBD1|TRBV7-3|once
CASSRNPGQGYNEQFF
TGTGCCAGCAGCCGTAATCCGGGACAGGGCTACAATGAGCAGTTCTTC
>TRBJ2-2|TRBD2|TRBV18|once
CASSATSGSRRELFF
TGTGCCAGCTCAGCAACTAGCGGGAGTCGCCGGGAGCTGTTTTTT
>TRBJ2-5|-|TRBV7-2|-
CASTLVGETQYF
TGTGCCAGCACCCTGGTGGGAGAGACCCAGTACTTC
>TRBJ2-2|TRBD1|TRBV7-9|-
CASSPWTGATGELFF
TGTGCCAGCAGCCCCTGGACAGGAGCCACCGGGGAGCTGTTTTTT
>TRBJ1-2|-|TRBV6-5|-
CACGSFSSNYGYTF
TGTGCCTGCGGGAGTTTCTCAAGTAACTATGGCTACACCTTC
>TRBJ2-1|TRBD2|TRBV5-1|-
CASSLGVAGGRYNEQFF
TGCGCCAGCAGCTTGGGGGTAGCGGGAGGGAGATACAATGAGCAGTTCTTC
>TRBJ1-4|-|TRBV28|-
CASSLNREKLFF
TGTGCCAGCAGTTTAAATCGTGAAAAACTGTTTTTT
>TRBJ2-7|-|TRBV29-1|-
CSVGTPPYEQYF
TGCAGCGTTGGGACGCCGCCCTACGAGCAGTACTTC
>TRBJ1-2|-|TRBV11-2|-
CASSSPPSYGYTF
TGTGCCAGCAGCTCCCCGCCCTCATACGGCTACACCTTC
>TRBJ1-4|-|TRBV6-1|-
CASSEDPVIMGLSRPNEKLFF
TGTGCCAGCAGTGAAGACCCGGTTATAATGGGGCTGAGTAGGCCAAATGAAAAACTGTTTTTT
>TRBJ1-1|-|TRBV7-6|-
CASSFNLNTEAFF
TGTGCCAGCAGCTTCAACTTGAACACTGAAGCTTTCTTT
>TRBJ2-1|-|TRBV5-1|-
CASMGPLSYNEQFF
TGCGCCAGTATGGGACCGTTATCCTACAATGAGCAGTTCTTC
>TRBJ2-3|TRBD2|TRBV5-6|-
CASSYLAASTDTQYF
TGTGCCAGCAGCTACCTAGCGGCTAGCACAGATACGCAGTATTTT
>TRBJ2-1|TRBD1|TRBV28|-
CASSSTGTGGKNEQFF
TGTGCCAGCAGTTCGACCGGGACAGGGGGCAAAAATGAGCAGTTCTTC
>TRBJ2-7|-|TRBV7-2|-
CASSRGGAERLEQYF
TGTGCCAGCAGCCGCGGCGGGGCAGAGAGACTCGAGCAGTACTTC
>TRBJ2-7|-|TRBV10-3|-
CAISSDSYEQYF
TGTGCCATCAGTTCCGACAGTTACGAGCAGTACTTC
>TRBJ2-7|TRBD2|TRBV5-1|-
CASRFIAGGPREQYF
TGCGCCAGCAGATTCATAGCGGGAGGGCCGAGGGAGCAGTACTTC
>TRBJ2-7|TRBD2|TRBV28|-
CASRRLAGITYEQYF
TGTGCCAGCAGACGACTAGCAGGCATAACCTACGAGCAGTACTTC
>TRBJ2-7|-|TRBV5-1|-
CASSLTANSYEQYF
TGCGCCAGCAGCTTGACAGCCAACTCCTACGAGCAGTACTTC
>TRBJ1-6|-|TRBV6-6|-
CASSYRGNSPLHF
TGTGCCAGCAGTTACCGTGGAAATTCACCCCTCCACTTT
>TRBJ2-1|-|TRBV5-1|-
CASSFQGQTNNEQFF
TGCGCCAGCAGCTTTCAAGGACAGACTAACAATGAGCAGTTCTTC
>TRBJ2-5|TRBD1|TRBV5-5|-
CASSPTGGLETQYF
TGTGCCAGCAGCCCGACAGGGGGATTGGAGACCCAGTACTTC
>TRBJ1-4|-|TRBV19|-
CASNPTAASTNEKLFF
TGTGCCAGTAATCCGACGGCAGCGTCAACTAATGAAAAACTGTTTTTT
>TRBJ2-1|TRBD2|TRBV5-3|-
CARSFRLAGTDNEQFF
TGTGCCAGAAGCTTTCGCCTAGCGGGGACCGACAATGAGCAGTTCTTC
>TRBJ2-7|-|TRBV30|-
CAWSLVPLKRSYEQYF
TGTGCCTGGAGCCTAGTCCCCCTGAAACGCTCCTACGAGCAGTACTTC
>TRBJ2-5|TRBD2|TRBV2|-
CASSGGGLETQYF
TGTGCCAGCAGTGGCGGGGGGTTGGAGACCCAGTACTTC
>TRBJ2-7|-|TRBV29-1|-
CSVGSASYEQYF
TGCAGCGTTGGGTCAGCCTCCTACGAGCAGTACTTC
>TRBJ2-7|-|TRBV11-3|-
CASSLGPGPSYEQYF
TGTGCCAGCAGCTTAGGTCCAGGTCCAAGCTACGAGCAGTACTTC
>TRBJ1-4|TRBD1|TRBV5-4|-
CASSADRAGEKLFF
TGTGCCAGCAGCGCGGACAGGGCTGGTGAAAAACTGTTTTTT
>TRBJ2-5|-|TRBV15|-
CATSRDLETQYF
TGTGCCACCAGCAGAGATTTGGAGACCCAGTACTTC
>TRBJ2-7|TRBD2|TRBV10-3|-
CAIGAGRGDEQYF
TGTGCCATCGGAGCGGGAAGAGGGGACGAGCAGTACTTC
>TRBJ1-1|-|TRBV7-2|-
CASSPTRVGGTEAFF
TGTGCCAGCAGCCCCACGAGAGTGGGTGGCACTGAAGCTTTCTTT
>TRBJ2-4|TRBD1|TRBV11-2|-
CASSLVGTGVNYF
TGTGCCAGCAGCTTAGTCGGGACAGGGGTAAACTACTTC
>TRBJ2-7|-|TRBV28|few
CASSPRLGPSSEQYF
TGTGCCAGCAGTCCAAGACTAGGACCGTCGTCCGAGCAGTACTTC
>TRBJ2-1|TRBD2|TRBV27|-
CASFRLSSGSYEQFF
TGTGCCAGCTTCCGCCTCTCTAGCGGGAGCTATGAGCAGTTCTTC
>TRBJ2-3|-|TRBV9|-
CASSVSGRSTDTQYF
TGTGCCAGCAGCGTAAGCGGGCGTAGCACAGATACGCAGTATTTT
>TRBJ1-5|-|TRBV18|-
CASSPTDSGKGNQPQHF
TGTGCCAGCTCGCCTACCGACAGTGGCAAAGGCAATCAGCCCCAGCATTTT
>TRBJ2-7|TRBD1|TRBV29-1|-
CSVSVPGQGRGEQYF
TGCAGCGTTTCGGTACCGGGACAGGGTAGGGGCGAGCAGTACTTC
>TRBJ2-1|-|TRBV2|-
CASRTDLDPYNEQFF
TGTGCCAGCAGAACCGACCTAGACCCTTACAATGAGCAGTTCTTC
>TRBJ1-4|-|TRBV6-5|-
CASSYGQGVEKLFF
TGTGCCAGCAGTTACGGGCAGGGAGTTGAAAAACTGTTTTTT
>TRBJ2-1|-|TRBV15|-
CATSRSGLGYNEQFF
TGTGCCACCAGCAGGAGCGGGCTGGGATACAATGAGCAGTTCTTC
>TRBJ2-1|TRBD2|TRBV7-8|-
CASSLAGGVNEQFF
TGTGCCAGCAGCTTAGCCGGGGGGGTGAATGAGCAGTTCTTC
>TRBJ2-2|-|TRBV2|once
CASRGSGELFF
TGTGCCAGCAGGGGATCCGGGGAGCTGTTTTTT
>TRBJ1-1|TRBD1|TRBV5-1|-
CASSERDGTGPEAFF
TGCGCCAGCAGCGAGAGGGACGGGACAGGGCCTGAAGCTTTCTTT
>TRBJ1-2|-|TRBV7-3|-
CASSLEAGDYGYTF
TGTGCCAGCAGCTTAGAGGCGGGGGACTATGGCTACACCTTC
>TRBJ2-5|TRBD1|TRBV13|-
CASSPRQGETQYF
TGTGCCAGCAGCCCCCGACAGGGAGAGACCCAGTACTTC
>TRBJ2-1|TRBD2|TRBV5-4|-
CASSSTSGGYNEQFF
TGTGCCAGCAGCTCCACTAGCGGGGGTTACAATGAGCAGTTCTTC
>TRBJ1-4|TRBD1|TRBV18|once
CASSPPGQGGEKLFF
TGTGCCAGCTCACCTCCGGGACAGGGTGGGGAAAAACTGTTTTTT
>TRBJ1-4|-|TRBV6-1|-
CASSGIPNEKLFF
TGTGCCAGCTCCGGGATCCCGAATGAAAAACTGTTTTTT
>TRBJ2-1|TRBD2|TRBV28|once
CASSPSSGRTFF
TGTGCCAGCAGTCCATCTAGCGGGAGAACTTTCTTC